This paragraph reports one T cell receptor beta chain. Its specificity is unknown. The data were produced by immunoSEQ multiplex PCR, yet TCRdb's version contains in-frame clones alone and is incomplete. The sample lists some 80,000 clones, over 85% occurring once. The sample comes from a study of OX40 agonist ivuxolimab in advanced cancers. Turning to the study itself: Patients assigned to dose escalation were diagnosed with hepatocellular carcinoma, melanoma, renal cell or head and neck cancer. Patients with prior anti-PD-1, anti-PD-L1 or anti-CTLA-4 therapy were eligible; 40% to 45% had some.

Samples of blood were obtained at baseline, on cycle 4 day 1, and on cycle 7 day 1. Overall study findings and caveats: The average count of expanded clones was higher among CD8+ T cells than among CD4+.

The sequences come from CD4+ or CD8+ T cells sorted from blood, collected in a trial of the OX40 agonist ivuxolimab. This receptor was obtained from an adult with an advanced solid tumor such as melanoma, head and neck, liver or kidney cancer.

CDR3 sequence reads: CASSGVGLRVQETQYF. Here the CDR3 DNA reads TGTGCCAGCAGTGGCGTAGGGCTGAGGGTCCAAGAGACCCAGTACTTC. The V and J genes are TRBV6-1 and TRBJ2-5; tentatively, D is TRBD2 (5 bases). From germline, CDR1 is MNHNS and CDR2 SASEGT. The CDR3 runs 16 residues. Trimming took 4 bases from V and 1 from J, leaving 16 bases between them.